The 7 T cell receptor beta chains in this list originate from one sample, sequenced in a study of beta chain features in type 1 diabetes. The antigens of these receptors remain unknown. Reverse transcription of all isolated RNA meant that expressed TCRB transcripts were sequenced. Sequenced by immunoSEQ multiplex PCR; TCRdb stores in-frame clones only, minus some. The sample holds hundreds of thousands of clones, around 15% seen once. Regarding the study as a whole: Shortening of TCRB CDR3s, moderate but significant, appeared in all four CD4+ subsets of Type 1 diabetes patients.

The specimen sequenced was naive CD4+ T cells from blood. The receptor set was obtained from a man between 18 and 35 years old with type 1 diabetes.

The chain recombines TRBV30 with TRBJ1-2, with D maybe TRBD1 (5 bases). V was cut by 0 bases and J by 4 bases, with 15 bases left in between. This CDR3 is built from 15 residues. Germline CDR1 GTSNPN, CDR2 SVGIG (reference sequence). The CDR3 reads CAWSVLSGTTYGYTF. For the CDR3, the DNA is TGTGCCTGGAGTGTATTGTCAGGGACGACCTATGGCTACACCTTC.

The gene calls are TRBV7-8 and TRBJ2-3; the D call may be TRBD1 or TRBD2 (5 bases each). This CDR3 contains 17 residues. Between the trimmed V and J ends, which lost 2 bases and 0 bases, there was a span of 15 bases. CDR1 and CDR2 (germline): SGHVS, FQNEAQ. The CDR3 reads CASSLPVREGSTDTQYF. The CDR3 nucleotides are TGTGCCAGCAGCTTACCAGTTCGTGAGGGGAGCACAGATACGCAGTATTTT.

This chain connects TRBV7-9 to TRBJ1-1; 7 positions match TRBD1. This CDR3 is built from 14 residues. Germline assignment: CDR1 SEHNR and CDR2 FQNEAQ (reference sequence). Trimming took 1 base from V and 4 from J; bases not matched to a gene: 3. The DNA of the CDR3 is TGTGCCAGCAGCTTAGAGGCAGGGGGCACTGAAGCTTTCTTT. Amino acid sequence: CASSLEAGGTEAFF. Full variable domain (outside the CDR3, taken from reference TRBV7-9 and TRBJ1-1): DTGVSQNPRHKITKRGQNVTFRCDPISEHNRLYWYRQTLGQGPEFLTYFQNEAQLEKSRLLSDRFSAERPKGSFSTLEIQRTEQGDSAMYLCASSLEAGGTEAFFGQGTRLTVV.

This clone was recorded a few times. CDR3 coding DNA: TGTGCCAGCGGGGAGGGGTCACAAGAGACCCAGTACTTC. Its protein product is CASGEGSQETQYF. The chain recombines TRBV6-1 with TRBJ2-5; 7 bases are shared with TRBD2. Germline assignment: CDR1 MNHNS and CDR2 SASEGT. The CDR3 length is 13 residues. The V gene end was trimmed by 8 bases and the J gene end by 2 bases; junction bases not matched to a gene: 5.

The table lists this clone with a few counts. The chain uses TRBV9 and TRBJ2-7, with TRBD1 matching 8 bases. Trimming took 4 bases from V and 2 from J; bases not matched to a gene: 5. The CDR3 is 14 residues long. CDR1 and CDR2 (germline): SGDLS, YYNGEE. The CDR3 DNA sequence: TGTGCCAGCAGCCAACAGGGGGTTGCCTACGAGCAGTACTTC. It codes for CASSQQGVAYEQYF.

This chain uses TRBV2 with TRBJ2-3, with D perhaps TRBD2 (5 bases). The germline V gene has CDR1 SNHLY and CDR2 FYNNEI. The V and J ends lost 5 bases and 4 bases respectively, with 7 bases between them. This CDR3 region has 12 residues. The DNA for the CDR3 is TGTGCCAGCAGTTGGGGAGCAGATACGCAGTATTTT. Translated: CASSWGADTQYF.

This chain uses TRBV7-8 with TRBJ2-2; D not certain. V lost 2 bases and J lost 3, with 7 bases in between. The CDR3 length is 14 residues. Germline V gene data show CDR1 as SGHVS and CDR2 as FQNEAQ. The CDR3 coding sequence is TGTGCCAGCAGCTTATCGACGCACACCGGGGAGCTGTTTTTT. Translated: CASSLSTHTGELFF.